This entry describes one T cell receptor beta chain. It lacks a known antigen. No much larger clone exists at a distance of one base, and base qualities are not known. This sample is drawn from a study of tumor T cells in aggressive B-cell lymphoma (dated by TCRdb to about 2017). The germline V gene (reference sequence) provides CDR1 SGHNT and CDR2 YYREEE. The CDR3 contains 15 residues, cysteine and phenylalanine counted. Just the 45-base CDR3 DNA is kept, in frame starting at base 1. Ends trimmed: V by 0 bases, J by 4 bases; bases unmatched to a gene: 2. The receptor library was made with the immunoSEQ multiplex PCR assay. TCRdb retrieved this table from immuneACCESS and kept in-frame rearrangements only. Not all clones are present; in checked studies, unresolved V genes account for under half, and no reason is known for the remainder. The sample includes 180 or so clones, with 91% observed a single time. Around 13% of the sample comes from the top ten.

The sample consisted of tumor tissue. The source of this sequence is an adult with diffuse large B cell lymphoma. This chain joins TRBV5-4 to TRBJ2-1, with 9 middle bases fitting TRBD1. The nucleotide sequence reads TGTGCCAGCAGCTTGGCGGGACAGGGATACAATGAGCAGTTCTTC. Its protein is CASSLAGQGYNEQFF.